Below, 21 T cell receptor beta chains from the same sample are listed, as sequenced in a study of regulatory T cells in long-lasting Graves disease (dated by TCRdb to the early 2020s). In the paper's terms, the time point label means: newly diagnosed GD, antithyroid drugs for less than 3 months. RNA was extracted from PBMCs in TRIzol for both TCR sequencing and RNA sequencing. The library was prepared using multiplex PCR. The sequencing machine was an Illumina HiSeq 4000. iRepertoire HTBI primers and Arm-PCR amplification of CDR3 regions were used to construct TCR beta libraries. TCRdb passed the public sequencing reads through fastp at Q25 and MiXCR, retaining productive beta sequences. Rows are combined by CDR3 protein, so each entry shows the most common genes and DNA. Counted in this sample were roughly 430,000 distinct CDR3 sequences; about a sixth of them appeared once. Clones ranked in the top ten supply over 8.5% of the sample.

The same data also contributed to another study, on T cells in Graves' hyperthyroidism and ophthalmopathy.

The sample in question was peripheral blood mononuclear cells (PBMCs), obtained at new diagnosis, from a patient treated with antithyroid drugs. The receptors were gathered from a woman between 25 and 40 years old with Graves disease. Donor details come from another sample of the same person, matched by shared clones.

A few counts support this clonotype. V is TRBV28 and J is TRBJ2-7; 7 bases are a match to TRBD1. Trimming took 6 bases from V and 6 from J; bases not matched to a gene: 14. Germline-derived CDR1 and CDR2 are MDHEN and SYDVKM. The CDR3 consists of 15 residues. CDR3 loop: CASSEPGTEEVEQYF. As DNA, the CDR3 is TGTGCCAGCAGCGAGCCTGGGACAGAGGAAGTCGAGCAGTACTTC. Together with reference TRBV28 and TRBJ2-7, the CDR3 gives the full variable domain: DVKVTQSSRYLVKRTGEKVFLECVQDMDHENMFWYRQDPGLGLRLIYFSYDVKMKEKGDIPEGYSVSREKKERFSLILESASTNQTSMYLCASSEPGTEEVEQYFGPGTRLTVT.

This clonotype was detected many times. The chain couples TRBV6-2 or TRBV6-3 to TRBJ2-1; TRBD2 is a possible D gene (6 bases). V shed 8 bases and J shed 2 bases, with 19 bases lying between them. Germline V CDR1 and CDR2: MNHEY, SVGEGT. CDR3 length: 16 amino acids. The CDR3 sequence is CASRSVAGYPYNEQFF. As DNA, the CDR3 is TGTGCCAGCCGTAGCGTTGCGGGATACCCCTACAATGAGCAGTTCTTC.

V is TRBV9 and J is TRBJ1-2; tentatively, D is TRBD1 (6 bases). From germline, CDR1 is SGDLS and CDR2 YYNGEE. The CDR3 sequence is 16 residues long. The ends were cut back, 4 bases at V and 2 bases at J, with 18 bases in the middle. CDR3 residues: CASSPSGVGGNYGYTF. CDR3 DNA sequence: TGTGCCAGCAGCCCAAGCGGCGTAGGGGGAAACTATGGCTACACCTTC.

This clonotype was observed at least ten times. The V call is TRBV20-1, the J call TRBJ2-7; D possibly corresponds to TRBD2 (6 bases). V was pared by 0 bases and J by 7 bases, with 16 bases between. The CDR3 runs 14 residues. CDR1 is DFQATT and CDR2 is SNEGSKA in the germline V gene (reference sequence). CDR3 nucleotide sequence: TGCAGTGCTAGAGATTCAGCTAGCGTCGAAGAGCAGTACTTC. As protein: CSARDSASVEEQYF.

This clonotype was seen a few times. Sequence at one end of the junction differs from germline and may be a read error. The V call is TRBV3-1, the J call TRBJ2-1; 9 bases line up with TRBD1. Germline assignment: CDR1 LGHDT and CDR2 YNNKEL (reference sequence). The CDR3 length is 15 residues. The DNA of the CDR3 is TGTGCCAGCAGCCGGGACAGGGTGAGAGGAAATGGGCAGTTCTTC. Residues: CASSRDRVRGNGQFF.

Only a few counts were recorded for this clonotype. The V call is TRBV7-8, the J call TRBJ2-1, with D perhaps TRBD2 (5 bases). CDR3 length: 15 residues. The V end was cut by 4 bases, the J end by 5 bases, with 15 bases between. Germline V CDR1 and CDR2: SGHVS, FQNEAQ. Written as DNA, the CDR3 is TGTGCCAGCAGCTCGCTCCCGGGGAGCAACAATGAGCAGTTCTTC. This sequence encodes CASSSLPGSNNEQFF.

This sequence joins TRBV25-1 and TRBJ2-6; either TRBD1 or TRBD2 may supply D (6 bases each). V dropped 6 bases and J dropped 0 bases, with 9 bases sitting between them. Germline lookup yields CDR1 MGHDK and CDR2 SYGVNS. This CDR3 has 15 residues. In DNA, the CDR3 is TGTGCCAGCAGGAGGGGGGCCTCTGGGGCCAACGTCCTGACTTTC. Translation: CASRRGASGANVLTF.

In its sample, this clonotype was seen a few times. The chain is built from TRBV20-1 and TRBJ2-2; 10 bases match TRBD2. V gave up 6 bases and J gave up 2 bases; unmatched junction bases: 6. The CDR3 loop spans 15 amino acids. Germline V CDR1 and CDR2: DFQATT, SNEGSKA (reference sequence). The CDR3 reads CSAQAGGPNTGELFF. CDR3 sequence (DNA): TGCAGTGCCCAAGCGGGAGGGCCCAACACCGGGGAGCTGTTTTTT.

This clonotype has ten or more counts. CDR3 DNA sequence: TGCGCCAGCAGCCCTCAACCGGGGACAACTAACAATGAGCAGTTCTTC. Amino acid sequence: CASSPQPGTTNNEQFF. The gene calls are TRBV5-1 and TRBJ2-1; perhaps TRBD1 as D (6 bases). The germline V and J ends were trimmed by 4 bases and 5 bases, with 19 bases remaining between them. The germline V gene encodes CDR1 SGHRS and CDR2 YFSETQ. The CDR3 is 16 residues long.

The CDR3 reads CASSQGPNHGYTF. CDR3 in DNA: TGTGCCAGCAGCCAAGGACCCAACCATGGCTACACCTTC. The chain recombines TRBV14 with TRBJ1-2; no firm D call. Trimming removed 1 base from V and 6 bases from J, with 9 bases in between. The CDR3 covers 13 residues. Germline V gives CDR1 SGHDN, CDR2 FVKESK.

This clonotype has a count of ten or more. The V call is TRBV11-2, the J call TRBJ2-7; 7 bases match TRBD1. This CDR3 is 13 amino acids long. CDR1 is SGHAT, CDR2 FQNNGV, per germline. Trimming removed 4 bases from V and 6 bases from J; junction bases left unmatched: 6. CDR3 DNA: TGTGCCAGCAGCTCGATGACAGGGTCCGAGCAGTACTTC. Amino acids: CASSSMTGSEQYF.

This clonotype was found a few times. A read error may be the cause here, since a much bigger clone is one base away. As the CDR3 is not closed by the conserved phenylalanine or tryptophan, this likely results from a read error. The chain uses TRBV27 and TRBJ1-2; no reliable D call. With 5 bases removed from V and 4 bases from J, the gap between germline ends came to 11 bases. The V gene's germline CDR1 is MNHEY and CDR2 SMNVEV (reference sequence). This CDR3 region has 13 residues. The CDR3 coding sequence is TGTGCCAGCAGTCTGGACCCGGCCTATGGCTACACCCTC. This codes for CASSLDPAYGYTL.

This clonotype was picked up many times. This rearrangement joins TRBV20-1 to TRBJ2-6; D is uncertain. V was shortened by 5 bases and J by 0 bases, with 2 bases between the two germline ends. CDR3 length equals 12 residues. Per the germline V gene, CDR1 is DFQATT and CDR2 is SNEGSKA (reference sequence). The CDR3 is CSAVSGANVLTF. CDR3 bases: TGCAGTGCTGTCTCTGGGGCCAACGTCCTGACTTTC.

On this clonotype itself: It is likely a read error: a sequence one base away is far more abundant. The chain combines TRBV27 with TRBJ1-4; 8 positions agree with TRBD1. CDR3 length: 14 amino acids. Germline assignment: CDR1 MNHEY and CDR2 SMNVEV (reference sequence). The CDR3 coding sequence is TGTGCCAGCAGTTTCCAGGGGGCGAATGAAAAACTGCTTTTT. It translates to CASSFQGANEKLLF. Combining the CDR3 with reference TRBV27 and TRBJ1-4 gives the whole variable domain EAQVTQNPRYLITVTGKKLTVTCSQNMNHEYMSWYRQDPGLGLRQIYYSMNVEVTDKGDVPEGYKVSRKEKRNFPLILESPSPNQTSLYFCASSFQGANEKLLFGSGTQLSVL.

With respect to this clonotype: Compared with germline, one end of the junction differs, possibly owing to a read error. The chain recombines TRBV11-2 with TRBJ2-7; maybe TRBD2 (5 bases). This CDR3 spans 14 amino acids. Germline CDR1 and CDR2: SGHAT and FQNNGV. The CDR3 DNA sequence: TGTGCCAGCAGCTTAAGCGGCTCCTCCTACAAGCAGTACTTC. Translated: CASSLSGSSYKQYF. Based on the CDR3 plus reference TRBV11-2 and TRBJ2-7, the full variable domain is EAGVAQSPRYKIIEKRQSVAFWCNPISGHATLYWYQQILGQGPKLLIQFQNNGVVDDSQLPKDRFSAERLKGVDSTLKIQPAKLEDSAVYLCASSLSGSSYKQYFGPGTRLTVT.

V is TRBV12-3 or TRBV12-4 and J is TRBJ2-1; unclear D gene. Trimming took 5 bases from V and 4 from J, leaving 18 bases between them. The CDR3 is 16 amino acids. The CDR3: CASSALTPHGYNEQFF. The CDR3 coding sequence is TGTGCCAGCAGTGCTCTGACACCTCATGGGTACAATGAGCAGTTCTTC.

This clonotype showed up many times. The J gene is TRBJ2-3, the V gene TRBV9, with 7 positions matching TRBD2. Germline V gene sequence: CDR1 SGDLS, CDR2 YYNGEE. The CDR3 consists of 12 residues. Losses at the gene ends were 3 bases for V and 8 bases for J; bases not matched to a gene: 3. CDR3 sequence reads: CASSGREVTQYF. Written as DNA, the CDR3 is TGTGCCAGCAGCGGCCGGGAGGTTACGCAGTATTTT. The whole variable domain, remainder taken from reference TRBV9 and TRBJ2-3, is DSGVTQTPKHLITATGQRVTLRCSPRSGDLSVYWYQQSLDQGLQFLIQYYNGEERAKGNILERFSAQQFPDLHSELNLSSLELGDSALYFCASSGREVTQYFGPGTRLTVL.

At least ten counts were recorded for this clonotype. This chain joins TRBV27 and TRBJ2-1, with 9 bases matching TRBD1. The V and J ends lost 6 bases and 6 bases, in that order; junction bases with no gene match: 6. Germline CDR1 reads MNHEY; CDR2 reads SMNVEV (reference sequence). The CDR3 length is 14 residues. DNA for the CDR3: TGTGCCAGCAGGGACAGGGGCTTTGGCAATGAGCAGTTCTTC. As protein: CASRDRGFGNEQFF.

This clonotype has a handful of counts. The chain joins TRBV10-3 to TRBJ2-7; D might be TRBD1 (5 bases). CDR1 ENHRY and CDR2 SYGVKD come from the germline V gene. V was clipped by 10 bases and J by 0 bases, with 16 bases between them. The CDR3 runs 14 residues. CDR3 DNA: TGTGCCACCAGGCTGACAGCCGACTCCTACGAGCAGTACTTC. Protein: CATRLTADSYEQYF.

This clonotype appeared a few times. The rearrangement joins TRBV4-3 to TRBJ2-1; 7 nucleotides align to TRBD2. CDR3 length: 18 residues. Germline assignment: CDR1 LGHNA and CDR2 YSLEER. V shed 0 bases and J 5 bases; nucleotides not matched to a gene: 13. The CDR3 is CASSQDLLIQREDNEQFF. CDR3 coding DNA: TGCGCCAGCAGCCAAGACCTACTAATCCAGCGGGAAGACAATGAGCAGTTCTTC.

Comments on this clonotype: A much larger clone is a single base away; this may be a read error. The gene calls are TRBV6-1 and TRBJ2-3; TRBD2 aligns across 10 bases. Trimming cost V 3 bases and J 3 bases; bases outside gene matches: 9. Germline V lookup: CDR1 MNHNS, CDR2 SASEGT. There are 17 residues in the CDR3. The CDR3 is CASSEAPSGSGTDTQYF. The CDR3 DNA is TGTGCCAGCAGTGAGGCACCTAGCGGGAGTGGAACAGATACGCAGTATTTT.